This T cell receptor beta chain was observed in a study of CD8 T cells in ankylosing spondylitis. From the 5' RACE reads, TCRdb called clonotypes with MiXCR, one entry per CDR3 protein. The sample has about 540,000 distinct CDR3 sequences; roughly 12% are singletons. V dropped 0 bases and J dropped 1 base, with 8 bases sitting between them. Germline values: CDR1 SGHAT, CDR2 FQNNGV. This CDR3 has 15 residues. Points from the study as a whole: Ankylosing spondylitis blood appeared to be characterized by a TCR beta motif of 8 or 9 highly homologous variants.

In the case of this clonotype: Its antigen is not known.

This chain uses TRBV11-2 with TRBJ2-3, with D uncertain. The sequenced sample consisted of blood, either unsorted or a sorted T cell fraction (not recorded which). This TCR was sampled from a male donor with ankylosing spondylitis. The CDR3 loop is CASSLDQAGTDTQYF. CDR3 nucleotides: TGTGCCAGCAGCTTAGATCAGGCCGGCACAGATACGCAGTATTTT.